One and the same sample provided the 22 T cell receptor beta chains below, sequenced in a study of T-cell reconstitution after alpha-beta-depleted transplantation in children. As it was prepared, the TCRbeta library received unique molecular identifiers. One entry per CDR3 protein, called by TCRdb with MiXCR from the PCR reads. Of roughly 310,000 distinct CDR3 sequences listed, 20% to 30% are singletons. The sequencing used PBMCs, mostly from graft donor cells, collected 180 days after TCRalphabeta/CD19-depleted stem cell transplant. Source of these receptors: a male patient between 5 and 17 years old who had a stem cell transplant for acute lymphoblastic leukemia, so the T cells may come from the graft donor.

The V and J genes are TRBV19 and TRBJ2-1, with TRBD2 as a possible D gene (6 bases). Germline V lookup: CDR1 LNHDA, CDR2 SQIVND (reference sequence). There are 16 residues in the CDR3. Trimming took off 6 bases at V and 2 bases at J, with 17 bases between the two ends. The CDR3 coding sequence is TGTGCCAGTAGAGGCCTTAGCGGAGTACCCTACAATGAGCAGTTCTTC. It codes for CASRGLSGVPYNEQFF. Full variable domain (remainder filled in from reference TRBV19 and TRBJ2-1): DGGITQSPKYLFRKEGQNVTLSCEQNLNHDAMYWYRQDPGQGLRLIYYSQIVNDFQKGDIAEGYSVSREKKESFPLTVTSAQKNPTAFYLCASRGLSGVPYNEQFFGPGTRLTVL.

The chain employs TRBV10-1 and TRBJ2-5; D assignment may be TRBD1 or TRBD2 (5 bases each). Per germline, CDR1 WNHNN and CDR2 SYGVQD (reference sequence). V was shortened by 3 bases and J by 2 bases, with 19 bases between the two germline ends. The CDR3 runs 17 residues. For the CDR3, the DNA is TGCGCCAGCAGTGAATGCGCAACCGGGACCGCTCAAGAGACCCAGTACTTC. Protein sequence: CASSECATGTAQETQYF.

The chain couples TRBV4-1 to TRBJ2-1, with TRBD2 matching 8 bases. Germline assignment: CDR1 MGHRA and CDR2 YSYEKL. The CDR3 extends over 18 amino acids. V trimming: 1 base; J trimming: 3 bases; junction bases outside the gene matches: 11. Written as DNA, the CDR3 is TGCGCCAGCAGCCAAGTTTTAGCGGGAAAACTACTCTACAATGAGCAGTTCTTC. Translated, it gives CASSQVLAGKLLYNEQFF.

CDR3 DNA: TGTGCCAGCAGCTTAGAGCTGGGGAACACTGAAGCTTTCTTT. It codes for CASSLELGNTEAFF. This chain joins TRBV7-9 and TRBJ1-1; D call uncertain. The CDR3 spans 14 residues. The V and J ends lost 1 base and 1 base respectively, with 7 bases between them. CDR1 and CDR2 (germline): SEHNR, FQNEAQ (reference sequence).

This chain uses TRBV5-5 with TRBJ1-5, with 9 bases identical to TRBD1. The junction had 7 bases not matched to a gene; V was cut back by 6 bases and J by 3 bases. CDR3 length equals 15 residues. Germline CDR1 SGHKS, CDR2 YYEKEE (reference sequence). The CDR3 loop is CASNSGTGNNQPQHF. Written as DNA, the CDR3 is TGTGCCAGCAACTCGGGGACAGGGAACAATCAGCCCCAGCATTTT.

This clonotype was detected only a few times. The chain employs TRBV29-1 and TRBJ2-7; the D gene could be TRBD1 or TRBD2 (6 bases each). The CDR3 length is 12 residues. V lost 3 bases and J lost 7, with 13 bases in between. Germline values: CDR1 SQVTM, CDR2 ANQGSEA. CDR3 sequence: CSVDWGAGEQYF. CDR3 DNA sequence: TGCAGCGTTGATTGGGGGGCCGGAGAGCAGTACTTC.

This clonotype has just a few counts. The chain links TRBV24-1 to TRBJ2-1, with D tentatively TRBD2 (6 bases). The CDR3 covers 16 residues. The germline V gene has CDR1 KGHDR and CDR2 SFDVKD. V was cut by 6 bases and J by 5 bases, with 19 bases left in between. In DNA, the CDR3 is TGTGCCACCAGTAACCCGCCCTCGGGAGCGAACAATGAGCAGTTCTTC. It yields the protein CATSNPPSGANNEQFF.

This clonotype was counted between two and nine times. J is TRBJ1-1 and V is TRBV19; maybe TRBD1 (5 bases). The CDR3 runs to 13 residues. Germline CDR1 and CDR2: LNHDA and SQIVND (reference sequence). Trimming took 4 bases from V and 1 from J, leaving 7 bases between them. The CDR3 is CASSTGTNTEAFF. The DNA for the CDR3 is TGTGCCAGTAGTACGGGGACGAACACTGAAGCTTTCTTT.

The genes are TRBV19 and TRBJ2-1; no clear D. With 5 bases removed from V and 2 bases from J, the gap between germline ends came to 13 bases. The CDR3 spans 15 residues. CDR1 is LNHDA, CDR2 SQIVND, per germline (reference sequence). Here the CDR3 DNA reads TGTGCCAGTAGTCCGCGGACGTCTCCCTACAATGAGCAGTTCTTC. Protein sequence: CASSPRTSPYNEQFF.

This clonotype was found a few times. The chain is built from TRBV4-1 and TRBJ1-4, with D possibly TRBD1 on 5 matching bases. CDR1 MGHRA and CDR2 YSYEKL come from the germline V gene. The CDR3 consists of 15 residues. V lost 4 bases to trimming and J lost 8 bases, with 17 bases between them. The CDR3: CASSRTYRIEEKLFF. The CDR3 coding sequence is TGCGCCAGCAGCCGGACTTACAGGATAGAGGAAAAACTGTTTTTT.

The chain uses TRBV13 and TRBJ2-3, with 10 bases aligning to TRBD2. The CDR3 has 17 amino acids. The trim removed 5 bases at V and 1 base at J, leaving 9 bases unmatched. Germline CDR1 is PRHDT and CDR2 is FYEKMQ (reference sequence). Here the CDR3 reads CASSPRVLAGGTDTQYF. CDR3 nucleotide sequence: TGTGCCAGCAGCCCCAGAGTTCTAGCGGGAGGCACAGATACGCAGTATTTT.

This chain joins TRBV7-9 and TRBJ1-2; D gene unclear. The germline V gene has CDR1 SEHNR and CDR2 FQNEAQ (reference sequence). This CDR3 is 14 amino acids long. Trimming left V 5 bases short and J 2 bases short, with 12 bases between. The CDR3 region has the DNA TGTGCCAGCAGCCGGCGATCGTTCAACTATGGCTACACCTTC. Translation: CASSRRSFNYGYTF.

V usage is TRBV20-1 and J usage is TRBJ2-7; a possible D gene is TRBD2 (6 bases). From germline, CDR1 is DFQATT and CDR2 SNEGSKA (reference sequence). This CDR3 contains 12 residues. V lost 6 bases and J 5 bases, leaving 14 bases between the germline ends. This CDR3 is CSAITPGDEQYF. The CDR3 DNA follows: TGCAGTGCGATTACCCCGGGGGACGAGCAGTACTTC.

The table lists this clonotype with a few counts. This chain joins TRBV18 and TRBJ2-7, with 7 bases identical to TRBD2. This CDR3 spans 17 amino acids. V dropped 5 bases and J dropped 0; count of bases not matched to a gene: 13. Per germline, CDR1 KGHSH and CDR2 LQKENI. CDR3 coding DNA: TGTGCCAGCTCATCGTGGAAGAGCGGGACCCCCTCCTACGAGCAGTACTTC. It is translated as CASSSWKSGTPSYEQYF.

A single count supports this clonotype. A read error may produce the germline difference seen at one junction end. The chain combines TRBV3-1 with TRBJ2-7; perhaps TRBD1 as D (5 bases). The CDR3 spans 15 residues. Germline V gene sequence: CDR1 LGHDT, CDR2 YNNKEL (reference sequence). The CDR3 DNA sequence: TGTGCCACCAGCCAGAGGTCCAGGGTCACCTACGAGCAGTACTTC. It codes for CATSQRSRVTYEQYF.

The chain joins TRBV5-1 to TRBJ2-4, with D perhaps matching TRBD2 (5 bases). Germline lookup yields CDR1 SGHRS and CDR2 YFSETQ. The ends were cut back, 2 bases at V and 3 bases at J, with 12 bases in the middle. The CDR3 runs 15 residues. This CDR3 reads CASSLEGLVKNIQYF. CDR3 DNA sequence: TGCGCCAGCAGCTTAGAGGGCCTCGTCAAAAACATTCAGTACTTC.

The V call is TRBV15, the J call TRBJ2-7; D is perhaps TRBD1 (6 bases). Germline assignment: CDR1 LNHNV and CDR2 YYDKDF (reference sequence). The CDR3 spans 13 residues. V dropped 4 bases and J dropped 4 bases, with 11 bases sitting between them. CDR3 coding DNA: TGTGCCACCAGCAAGGGACACCTATACGAGCAGTACTTC. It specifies CATSKGHLYEQYF.

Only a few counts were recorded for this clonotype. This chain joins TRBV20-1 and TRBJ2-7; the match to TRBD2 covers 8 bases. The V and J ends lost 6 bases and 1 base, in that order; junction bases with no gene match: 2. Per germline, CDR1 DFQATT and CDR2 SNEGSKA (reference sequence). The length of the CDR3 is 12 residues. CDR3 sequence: CSAPSGSYEQYF. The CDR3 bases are TGCAGTGCCCCTAGCGGGTCCTACGAGCAGTACTTC.

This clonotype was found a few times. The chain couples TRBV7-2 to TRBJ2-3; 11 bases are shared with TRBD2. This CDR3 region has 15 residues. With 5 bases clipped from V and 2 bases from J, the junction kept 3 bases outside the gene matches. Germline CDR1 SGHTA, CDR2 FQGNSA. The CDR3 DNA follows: TGTGCCAGCAGCCCGACTAGCGGGAACACAGATACGCAGTATTTT. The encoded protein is CASSPTSGNTDTQYF.

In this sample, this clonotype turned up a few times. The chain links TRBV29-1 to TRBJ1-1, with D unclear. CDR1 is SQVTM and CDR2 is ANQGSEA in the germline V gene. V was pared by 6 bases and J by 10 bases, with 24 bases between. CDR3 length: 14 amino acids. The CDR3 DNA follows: TGCAGCGTGACGGGAATCTTCTCCCCTTTGGGAGCTTTCTTT. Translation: CSVTGIFSPLGAFF.

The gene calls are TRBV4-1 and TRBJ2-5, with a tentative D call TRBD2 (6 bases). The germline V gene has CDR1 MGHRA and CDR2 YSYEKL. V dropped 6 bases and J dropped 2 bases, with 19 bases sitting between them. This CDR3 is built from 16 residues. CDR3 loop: CASRRSGVRGQETQYF. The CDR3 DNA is TGCGCCAGCAGACGATCGGGAGTCCGAGGGCAAGAGACCCAGTACTTC.

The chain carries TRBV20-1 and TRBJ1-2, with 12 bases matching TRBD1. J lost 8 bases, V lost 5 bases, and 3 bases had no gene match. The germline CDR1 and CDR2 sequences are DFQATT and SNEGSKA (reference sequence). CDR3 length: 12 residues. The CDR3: CSASGTGGGYTF. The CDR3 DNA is TGCAGTGCTTCCGGGACAGGGGGCGGCTACACCTTC.